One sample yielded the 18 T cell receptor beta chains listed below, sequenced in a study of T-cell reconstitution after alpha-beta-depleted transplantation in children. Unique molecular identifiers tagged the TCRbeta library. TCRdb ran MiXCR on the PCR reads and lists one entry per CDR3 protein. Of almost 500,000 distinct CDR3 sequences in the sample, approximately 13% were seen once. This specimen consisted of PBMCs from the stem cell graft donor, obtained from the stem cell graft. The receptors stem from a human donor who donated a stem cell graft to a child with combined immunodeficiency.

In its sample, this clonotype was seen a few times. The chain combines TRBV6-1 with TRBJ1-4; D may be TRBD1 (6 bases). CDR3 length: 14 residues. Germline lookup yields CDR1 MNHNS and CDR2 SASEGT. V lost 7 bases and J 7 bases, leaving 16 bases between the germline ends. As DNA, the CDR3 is TGTGCCAGCAAGATCGGACAGAGGCCTGAAAAACTGTTTTTT. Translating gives CASKIGQRPEKLFF.

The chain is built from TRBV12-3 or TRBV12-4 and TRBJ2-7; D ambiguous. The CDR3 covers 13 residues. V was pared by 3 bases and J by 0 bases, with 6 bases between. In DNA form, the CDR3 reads TGTGCCAGCAGTTTCGCCCACTCCTACGAGCAGTACTTC. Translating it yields CASSFAHSYEQYF.

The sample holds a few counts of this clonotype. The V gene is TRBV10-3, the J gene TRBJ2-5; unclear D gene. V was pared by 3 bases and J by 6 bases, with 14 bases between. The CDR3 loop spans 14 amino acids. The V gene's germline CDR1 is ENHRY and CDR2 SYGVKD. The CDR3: CAISELWGMKTQYF. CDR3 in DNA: TGTGCCATCAGTGAATTATGGGGAATGAAGACCCAGTACTTC.

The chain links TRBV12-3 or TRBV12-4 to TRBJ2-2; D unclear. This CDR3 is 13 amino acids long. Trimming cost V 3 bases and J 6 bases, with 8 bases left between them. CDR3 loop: CASSFGVPGELFF. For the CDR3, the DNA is TGTGCCAGCAGTTTTGGGGTCCCCGGGGAGCTGTTTTTT.

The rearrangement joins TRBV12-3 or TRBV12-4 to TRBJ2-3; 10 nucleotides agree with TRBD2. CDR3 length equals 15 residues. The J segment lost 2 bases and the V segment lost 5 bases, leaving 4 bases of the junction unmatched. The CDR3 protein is CASSSGGVFTDTQYF. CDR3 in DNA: TGTGCCAGCAGTAGCGGGGGGGTGTTCACAGATACGCAGTATTTT.

CDR3 in amino acids: CASSPPGVPYNEQFF. The CDR3 nucleotides read TGTGCCAGCAGTCCCCCCGGAGTCCCCTACAATGAGCAGTTCTTC. The rearrangement joins TRBV12-3 or TRBV12-4 to TRBJ2-1; D call uncertain. The V end lost 5 bases, the J end lost 2 bases, and 13 bases lay between the germline ends. The CDR3 has 15 residues.

The CDR3 sequence: CASSLSTSFKTQYF. CDR3 nucleotides: TGTGCCAGCAGCTTAAGTACTAGCTTCAAGACCCAGTACTTC. This chain links TRBV7-9 with TRBJ2-5; TRBD2 is a possible D gene (6 bases). From germline, CDR1 is SEHNR and CDR2 FQNEAQ (reference sequence). Trimming removed 2 bases from V and 6 bases from J, with 13 bases in between. CDR3 length: 14 amino acids.

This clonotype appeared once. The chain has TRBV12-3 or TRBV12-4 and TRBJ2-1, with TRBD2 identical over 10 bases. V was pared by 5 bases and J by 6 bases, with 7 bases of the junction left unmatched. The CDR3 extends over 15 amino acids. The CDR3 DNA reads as TGTGCCAGCAGTACCAGCGGGGGGGCCGGCAATGAGCAGTTCTTC. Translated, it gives CASSTSGGAGNEQFF.

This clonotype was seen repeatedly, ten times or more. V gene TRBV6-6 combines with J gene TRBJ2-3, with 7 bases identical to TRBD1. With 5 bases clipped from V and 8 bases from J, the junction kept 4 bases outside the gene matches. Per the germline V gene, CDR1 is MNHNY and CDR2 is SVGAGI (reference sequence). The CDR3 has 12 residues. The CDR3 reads CASSNNRGTQYF. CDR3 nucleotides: TGTGCCAGCAGTAACAACAGGGGTACGCAGTATTTT.

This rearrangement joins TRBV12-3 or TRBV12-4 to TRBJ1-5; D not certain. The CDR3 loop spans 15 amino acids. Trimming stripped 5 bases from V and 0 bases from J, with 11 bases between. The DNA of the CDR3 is TGTGCCAGCAGTCCGGGCCTCGGTAGCAATCAGCCCCAGCATTTT. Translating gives CASSPGLGSNQPQHF.

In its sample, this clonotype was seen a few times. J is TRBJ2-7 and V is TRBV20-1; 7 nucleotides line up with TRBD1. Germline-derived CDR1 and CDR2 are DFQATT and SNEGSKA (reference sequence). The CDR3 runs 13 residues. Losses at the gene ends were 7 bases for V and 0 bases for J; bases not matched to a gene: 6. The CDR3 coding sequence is TGCAGTGGTACCGGGACAGTCTCCTACGAGCAGTACTTC. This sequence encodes CSGTGTVSYEQYF.

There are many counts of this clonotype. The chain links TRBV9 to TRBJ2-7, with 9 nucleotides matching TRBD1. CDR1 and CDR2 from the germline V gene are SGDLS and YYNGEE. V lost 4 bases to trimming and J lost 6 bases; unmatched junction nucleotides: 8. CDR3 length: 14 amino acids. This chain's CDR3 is CASSSGQGGFEQYF. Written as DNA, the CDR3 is TGTGCCAGCAGCTCGGGACAGGGCGGCTTCGAGCAGTACTTC.

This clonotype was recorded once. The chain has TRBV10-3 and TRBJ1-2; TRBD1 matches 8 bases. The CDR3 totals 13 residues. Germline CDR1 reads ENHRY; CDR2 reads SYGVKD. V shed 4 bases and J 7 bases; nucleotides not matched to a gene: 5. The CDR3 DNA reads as TGTGCCATCAGTGGTCAGGGGGCGCGTGGCTACACCTTC. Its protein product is CAISGQGARGYTF.

The CDR3 spells CASSLARANTGELFF. CDR3 nucleotides: TGTGCCAGCAGCTTAGCCAGGGCGAACACCGGGGAGCTGTTTTTT. The J gene is TRBJ2-2, the V gene TRBV11-3, with a weak D call TRBD1 (5 bases). The CDR3 sequence is 15 residues long. Trimming removed 1 base from V and 0 bases from J, with 6 bases in between. CDR1 is SGHNT and CDR2 is YENEEA in the germline V gene.

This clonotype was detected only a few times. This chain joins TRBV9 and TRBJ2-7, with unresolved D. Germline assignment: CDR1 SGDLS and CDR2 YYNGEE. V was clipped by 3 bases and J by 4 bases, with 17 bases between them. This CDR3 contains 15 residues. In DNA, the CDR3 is TGTGCCAGCAGCGCGGCCGTGGGTGGGATTTACGAGCAGTACTTC. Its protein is CASSAAVGGIYEQYF.

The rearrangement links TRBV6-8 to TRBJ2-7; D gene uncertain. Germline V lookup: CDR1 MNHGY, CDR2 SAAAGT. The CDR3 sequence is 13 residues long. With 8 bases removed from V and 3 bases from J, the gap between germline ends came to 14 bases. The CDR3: CASPHRHFYEQYF. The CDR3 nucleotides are TGTGCCAGCCCGCATCGACACTTCTACGAGCAGTACTTC.

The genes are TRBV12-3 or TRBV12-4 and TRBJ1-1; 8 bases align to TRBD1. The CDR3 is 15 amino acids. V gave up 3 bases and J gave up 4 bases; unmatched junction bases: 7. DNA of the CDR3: TGTGCCAGCAGTTTCCCCGGACAGGGATCCACTGAAGCTTTCTTT. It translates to CASSFPGQGSTEAFF.

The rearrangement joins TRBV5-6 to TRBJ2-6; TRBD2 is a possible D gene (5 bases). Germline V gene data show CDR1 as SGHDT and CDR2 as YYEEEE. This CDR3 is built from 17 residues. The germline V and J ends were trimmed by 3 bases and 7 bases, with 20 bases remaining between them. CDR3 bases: TGTGCCAGCAGCTCCGGACGGGGAGTATTAAGTGCCAACGTCCTGACTTTC. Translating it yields CASSSGRGVLSANVLTF.